One T cell receptor beta chain is described in this entry. This clonotype has ten or more counts. It has no known antigen specificity. Base qualities are not at hand, and no much larger clone is one base apart. The data were taken from a study of neurological immune-mediated disorders (dated by TCRdb to between 2017 and 2020). With respect to the entire study: Using UMI-based sequencing, the study compared peripheral blood TCR-beta repertoires from patients with HTLV-I-associated myelopathy (HAM/TSP), patients with multiple sclerosis, and healthy controls. The roughly 110 TCR-beta libraries included longitudinal samples, technical triplicates and paired sorted CD4+ and CD8+ T-cell subsets alongside PBMC samples. The cohort was made up of 60 to 75 subjects, consisting of roughly 14 HAM/TSP patients, about 34 multiple sclerosis patients and around 20 healthy controls.

Paper-wide results and their limitations: Across subjects, expanded clones never shared an identical CDR3 amino acid sequence, which suggests that the TCR-beta repertoires in every group were private. TCR clonal expansion was greatest in HAM/TSP patients and smallest in MS patients, who ranked below even healthy controls.

cDNA was synthesized by template-switch 5'RACE using a primer carrying a 10-nucleotide random unique molecular identifier by which each TCR transcript was tagged. Every sequencing run yielded over 170 million TCR-beta sequences covering 15-18 subjects. The RNeasy kit was used to extract total RNA. TCR-beta VDJ regions were amplified with primers for the TCR constant region and the 5'RACE anchor, using the KAPA Real-time Library Amplification kit. A first PCR added sample indexes and Illumina adaptors, after which a second PCR increased the library yield. After Ampure bead purification, the TCR product of roughly 650 bp was size-selected on a 2% E-gel SizeSelection system. Before pooling, library quality was checked on a Bioanalyzer, concentration was measured with Qubit, and libraries were quantified with the Kapa Library Quantification kit. Libraries were sequenced paired-end 2 x 150 bp on an Illumina HiSeq 2500. To increase sequence diversity, about 25-31% phiX was spiked into each library pool. On the authors' methods: Quality-filtered reads were processed with the UMI-based MiGEC pipeline, which removed over 75% of raw TCR sequences during error correction. VDJ genes were aligned to IMGT germline references, and each clonotype was defined by a unique CDR3 amino acid sequence together with V-J genes. Clonal expansion, Shannon diversity and CDR3 relatedness (CalcPairwiseDistances, ClusterSamples) were evaluated with VDJtools, and phylogenetic trees were built with CLCbio workbench. Using coefficient-of-variation modelling across technical triplicates, the study counted a clone as expanded if it had at least 8 unique UMIs. The raw public data were reprocessed by TCRdb itself: fastp quality trimming at Q25, MiXCR clonotype calling, in-frame beta chains only. CDR3 protein sequences are deduplicated, and each keeps its most common genes and DNA. TCRdb, not the authors, supplied the V and J calls. The table for this sample lists 25,000 or so distinct CDR3 sequences; around 12% of them were counted only once. Of the sample, about 7.2% falls within the top ten clones.

The healthy controls were volunteers from a blood bank in Maryland, USA. Unsorted PBMC libraries were generated from 2 million PBMCs stored in RNAlater at -80 °C until RNA extraction. PBMCs were separated from peripheral blood using Ficoll-Hypaque density gradient centrifugation and then cryopreserved in liquid nitrogen. The cysteine opens and the phenylalanine closes a CDR3 of 13 amino acids. Just the 39-base CDR3 DNA is kept, in frame starting at base 1. The germline V gene specifies SGHRS as CDR1 and YFSETQ as CDR2. V loses 3 bases of germline sequence and J loses 7 bases, and the interval between the two ends is 10 bases.

What was sequenced was PBMCs. The source of this sequence is a man in his sixties in good health. This chain joins TRBV5-1 to TRBJ2-2, with no confidently assigned D gene. The CDR3 corresponds to CASSWSIDGELFF. The sequenced DNA is TGCGCCAGCAGCTGGAGTATTGACGGGGAGCTGTTTTTT. The reference TRBV5-1 and TRBJ2-2 proteins fill in what lies around the CDR3, so the full variable domain reads KAGVTQTPRYLIKTRGQQVTLSCSPISGHRSVSWYQQTPGQGLQFLFEYFSETQRNKGNFPGRFSGRQFSNSRSEMNVSTLELGDSALYLCASSWSIDGELFFGEGSRLTVL.